The 27 T cell receptor beta chains below were found in one sample sequenced in a study of beta chain features in type 1 diabetes. All of the isolated RNA was reverse transcribed, so expressed TCRB transcripts were sequenced. Sequencing was performed with immunoSEQ multiplex PCR; in TCRdb, only in-frame clones are kept and a portion is missing. The table includes approximately 150,000 clones, approximately 10% detected once. The material sequenced was central memory CD4+ T cells from blood. Source of these receptors: a woman aged 35 to 49 in good health.

This clone was recorded a few times. V and J are TRBV5-1 and TRBJ2-2, with TRBD2 matching 13 bases. The V and J ends lost 3 bases and 3 bases, in that order; junction bases with no gene match: 2. CDR1 and CDR2 (germline): SGHRS, YFSETQ. This CDR3 is 16 amino acids long. This chain's CDR3 is CASSSTSGGYTGELFF. CDR3 bases: TGCGCCAGCAGCTCGACTAGCGGGGGGTACACCGGGGAGCTGTTTTTT.

This clone was recorded at least ten times. The chain employs TRBV7-9 and TRBJ2-5; a weak D match, TRBD1 (5 bases). Trimming shortened V by 1 base and J by 5 bases, and 11 bases separated the two germline ends. This CDR3 has 14 amino acids. The V gene's germline CDR1 is SEHNR and CDR2 FQNEAQ (reference sequence). The CDR3 coding sequence is TGTGCCAGCAGCTTAGGGGGCTTCAAGGAGACCCAGTACTTC. This sequence encodes CASSLGGFKETQYF.

There are a few counts of this clone. The rearrangement links TRBV5-1 to TRBJ2-5; D is perhaps TRBD2 (7 bases). The CDR3 totals 15 residues. CDR1 SGHRS and CDR2 YFSETQ come from the germline V gene. The V and J ends lost 8 bases and 2 bases respectively, with 19 bases between them. CDR3 sequence: CASSTAGGPQETQYF. The CDR3 DNA sequence: TGCGCCAGTTCAACCGCCGGGGGGCCACAAGAGACCCAGTACTTC.

This clone has only a few counts. CDR3 sequence (DNA): TGTGCTAGTGGTTCGGAGAAGAGCTCTGAAGCTTTCTTT. Translation gives CASGSEKSSEAFF. The chain combines TRBV12-5 with TRBJ1-1; D remains ambiguous. CDR1 LGHNT and CDR2 FRNRAP come from the germline V gene. The CDR3 extends over 13 amino acids. Deletions cut 4 bases from V and 6 bases from J, with 12 bases between.

This clone was counted only a few times. This chain joins TRBV7-6 and TRBJ2-3; a weak D match, TRBD2 (6 bases). Germline V gives CDR1 SGHVS, CDR2 FNYEAQ. The V end lost 6 bases, the J end lost 0 bases, and 7 bases lay between the germline ends. There are 13 residues in the CDR3. The CDR3 spells CASRGTSTDTQYF. The CDR3, as DNA: TGTGCCAGCAGAGGGACTAGCACAGATACGCAGTATTTT.

This clone appeared a few times. V usage is TRBV5-1 and J usage is TRBJ2-3; D is ambiguous. CDR1 and CDR2 (germline): SGHRS, YFSETQ. The CDR3 is 14 residues long. V gave up 1 base and J gave up 2 bases, with 8 bases separating them. The CDR3 region has the DNA TGCGCCAGCAGCTTGAGCTCTCACACAGATACGCAGTATTTT. Protein sequence: CASSLSSHTDTQYF.

V gene TRBV19 combines with J gene TRBJ2-1; the match to TRBD2 covers 8 bases. Trimming removed 3 bases from V and 8 bases from J; junction bases left unmatched: 15. Per germline, CDR1 LNHDA and CDR2 SQIVND (reference sequence). The CDR3 totals 17 residues. The CDR3 nucleotides are TGTGCCAGTAGTATGATGGGGCGGGGGGCCAACTCGGATGAGCAGTTCTTC. It codes for CASSMMGRGANSDEQFF. The full variable domain, rest sourced from reference TRBV19 and TRBJ2-1, is DGGITQSPKYLFRKEGQNVTLSCEQNLNHDAMYWYRQDPGQGLRLIYYSQIVNDFQKGDIAEGYSVSREKKESFPLTVTSAQKNPTAFYLCASSMMGRGANSDEQFFGPGTRLTVL.

This clone was found a few times. The gene calls are TRBV15 and TRBJ1-5, with 11 bases fitting TRBD1. The CDR3 sequence is 16 residues long. V gave up 1 base and J gave up 7 bases; unmatched junction bases: 6. Germline V gene lookup returns CDR1 LNHNV and CDR2 YYDKDF (reference sequence). CDR3 DNA sequence: TGTGCCACCAGCAGAGGGGGGGACAGGGGGGAACAGCCCCAGCATTTT. It translates to CATSRGGDRGEQPQHF.

This clone has just a few counts. The chain is built from TRBV18 and TRBJ1-5; 7 positions agree with TRBD1. Germline CDR1 reads KGHSH; CDR2 reads LQKENI. V gave up 3 bases and J gave up 4 bases; unmatched junction bases: 3. The CDR3 totals 14 residues. The CDR3 bases are TGTGCCAGCTCACCCGGGACAGAGAATCAGCCCCAGCATTTT. Protein product: CASSPGTENQPQHF.

The chain links TRBV4-3 to TRBJ2-4; 12 bases line up with TRBD2. The CDR3 consists of 17 residues. CDR1 is LGHNA and CDR2 is YSLEER in the germline V gene. V trimming: 3 bases; J trimming: 2 bases; junction bases outside the gene matches: 5. CDR3 in DNA: TGCGCCAGCAGCCAGAGTACTAGCGGGGGGTCCAAAAACATTCAGTACTTC. This codes for CASSQSTSGGSKNIQYF.

The sample holds a few counts of this clone. The chain joins TRBV11-2 to TRBJ2-1; TRBD1 matches 7 bases. Germline lookup yields CDR1 SGHAT and CDR2 FQNNGV. V shed 3 bases, J shed 6 bases, and the junction held 5 bases outside the gene matches. The CDR3 has 14 residues. As DNA, the CDR3 is TGTGCCAGCAGCTTTCGACAGGGTGGCAATGAGCAGTTCTTC. Translated: CASSFRQGGNEQFF.

This clone has only a few counts. The chain links TRBV12-5 to TRBJ2-4, with D maybe TRBD2 (6 bases). The germline CDR1 and CDR2 sequences are LGHNT and FRNRAP. This CDR3 contains 13 residues. The V end was cut by 3 bases, the J end by 7 bases, with 10 bases between. Here the CDR3 DNA reads TGTGCTAGTGGTTTAGGAGGGATCAACATTCAGTACTTC. Translated, it gives CASGLGGINIQYF. The variable domain in full, with the rest retrieved from reference TRBV12-5 and TRBJ2-4, is DARVTQTPRHKVTEMGQEVTMRCQPILGHNTVFWYRQTMMQGLELLAYFRNRAPLDDSGMPKDRFSAEMPDATLATLKIQPSEPRDSAVYFCASGLGGINIQYFGAGTRLSVL.

This clone was observed a handful of times. The chain carries TRBV2 and TRBJ1-2, with D possibly matching TRBD1 (6 bases). Germline lookup yields CDR1 SNHLY and CDR2 FYNNEI. The CDR3 is 13 residues long. Trimming stripped 6 bases from V and 8 bases from J, with 16 bases between. For the CDR3, the DNA is TGTGCCAGCAGACCTGCCGGCCAGGGGGGCTACACCTTC. Its protein is CASRPAGQGGYTF.

Worth noting for this clone: The same CDR3 arises from other DNA sequences in this sample as well. The V and J genes are TRBV5-1 and TRBJ2-7; D is unclear. This CDR3 comprises 14 residues. The germline V gene has CDR1 SGHRS and CDR2 YFSETQ. Between the trimmed V and J ends, which lost 0 bases and 1 base, there was a span of 8 bases. In DNA form, the CDR3 reads TGCGCCAGCAGCTTGGGCCAGATATCCTACGAGCAGTACTTC. Translated, it gives CASSLGQISYEQYF.

The chain couples TRBV11-1 to TRBJ2-1, with D perhaps matching TRBD1 (5 bases). The CDR3 is made up of 16 amino acids. Germline V gene data show CDR1 as SGHAT and CDR2 as FQDESV (reference sequence). The germline V and J ends were trimmed by 1 base and 3 bases, with 13 bases remaining between them. The CDR3 nucleotides read TGTGCCAGCAGCTTAGGCCCCCCCGACAGCTACAATGAGCAGTTCTTC. Translation: CASSLGPPDSYNEQFF.

The chain carries TRBV12-5 and TRBJ2-7; D unclear. CDR3 length: 11 residues. Germline V gives CDR1 LGHNT, CDR2 FRNRAP. Trimming stripped 0 bases from V and 6 bases from J, with 3 bases between. The CDR3 DNA reads as TGTGCTAGTGGTTTGGTTAGCGAGCAGTACTTC. Its translation is CASGLVSEQYF.

V usage is TRBV5-1 and J usage is TRBJ2-1, with 9 bases that match TRBD1. V dropped 2 bases and J dropped 6; count of bases not matched to a gene: 9. Germline loops: CDR1 SGHRS, CDR2 YFSETQ. This CDR3 spans 16 amino acids. CDR3 in DNA: TGCGCCAGCAGCTTAAGACCGGGACAGGGTATCAATGAGCAGTTCTTC. It codes for CASSLRPGQGINEQFF. Supplemented by reference TRBV5-1 and TRBJ2-1, the full variable domain reads KAGVTQTPRYLIKTRGQQVTLSCSPISGHRSVSWYQQTPGQGLQFLFEYFSETQRNKGNFPGRFSGRQFSNSRSEMNVSTLELGDSALYLCASSLRPGQGINEQFFGPGTRLTVL.

The rearrangement links TRBV2 to TRBJ2-7; 9 bases are a match to TRBD1. CDR1 is SNHLY and CDR2 is FYNNEI in the germline V gene. CDR3 size: 15 residues. J was trimmed by 6 bases and V by 5 bases; bases with no gene match: 11. Here the CDR3 reads CASSSGGTGRLEQYF. CDR3 bases: TGTGCCAGCAGTTCTGGGGGGACAGGGAGGCTCGAGCAGTACTTC. Based on the CDR3 plus reference TRBV2 and TRBJ2-7, the full variable domain is EPEVTQTPSHQVTQMGQEVILRCVPISNHLYFYWYRQILGQKVEFLVSFYNNEISEKSEIFDDQFSVERPDGSNFTLKIRSTKLEDSAMYFCASSSGGTGRLEQYFGPGTRLTVT.

This clone was seen a few times. The chain combines TRBV28 with TRBJ1-2, with 11 bases aligning to TRBD1. CDR1 is MDHEN, CDR2 SYDVKM, per germline. With V trimmed by 7 bases and J by 7 bases, 8 bases remained unmatched. CDR3 length: 14 residues. The DNA of the CDR3 is TGTGCCAGCAACGACTACGGGACAGGGGGTGGCTACACCTTC. It translates to CASNDYGTGGGYTF.

This clone was seen a few times. The chain carries TRBV6-5 and TRBJ1-5, with a possible D match to TRBD1 (6 bases). The V gene lost 8 bases and the J gene lost 10 bases, with 12 bases spanning the gap. Germline V gene lookup returns CDR1 MNHEY and CDR2 SVGAGI. This CDR3 has 11 residues. Here the CDR3 reads CASGQGNPQHF. The CDR3 bases are TGTGCCAGCGGGCAGGGGAATCCCCAGCATTTT.

This clone has a handful of counts. The DNA for the CDR3 is TGCGCCAGCAGCGCTAGCGGGGGGGCGGTGAATGAGCAGTTCTTC. Its protein is CASSASGGAVNEQFF. The chain combines TRBV5-1 with TRBJ2-1; 12 positions match TRBD2. The CDR3 consists of 15 residues. Germline loops: CDR1 SGHRS, CDR2 YFSETQ. The V and J ends lost 4 bases and 7 bases, in that order; junction bases with no gene match: 6.

This clone was seen a few times. The chain joins TRBV15 to TRBJ1-1, with D perhaps TRBD1 (5 bases). Germline V lookup: CDR1 LNHNV, CDR2 YYDKDF (reference sequence). This CDR3 comprises 15 residues. Trimming removed 4 bases from V and 3 bases from J, with 15 bases in between. The CDR3 sequence is CATSKPQGIDTEAFF. The CDR3 bases are TGTGCCACCAGCAAGCCGCAGGGAATTGACACTGAAGCTTTCTTT.

This clone was observed a few times. This chain joins TRBV5-1 and TRBJ1-1; D call uncertain. Trimming pared 6 bases from V and 0 bases from J, leaving 12 bases between. The CDR3 loop spans 14 amino acids. CDR1 is SGHRS, CDR2 YFSETQ, per germline. CDR3: CASNVGGLNTEAFF. For the CDR3, the DNA is TGCGCCAGCAATGTCGGAGGCCTGAACACTGAAGCTTTCTTT. Variable domain in full (rest from reference TRBV5-1 and TRBJ1-1): KAGVTQTPRYLIKTRGQQVTLSCSPISGHRSVSWYQQTPGQGLQFLFEYFSETQRNKGNFPGRFSGRQFSNSRSEMNVSTLELGDSALYLCASNVGGLNTEAFFGQGTRLTVV.

The V call is TRBV18, the J call TRBJ2-1; the D gene is possibly TRBD2 (6 bases). This CDR3 contains 14 residues. V was shortened by 3 bases and J by 6 bases, with 12 bases between the two germline ends. Germline CDR1 and CDR2: KGHSH and LQKENI. The CDR3 protein is CASSPATRFNEQFF. The DNA for the CDR3 is TGTGCCAGCTCACCGGCGACTAGATTCAATGAGCAGTTCTTC.

The chain combines TRBV5-1 with TRBJ2-7; 12 bases line up with TRBD2. This CDR3 is 16 amino acids long. V was clipped by 4 bases and J by 2 bases; unmatched bases: 7. The germline gives CDR1 SGHRS, CDR2 YFSETQ. In DNA, the CDR3 is TGCGCCAGCAGCCCCAGGACTAGCGGGGACCCCTACGAGCAGTACTTC. Translated, it gives CASSPRTSGDPYEQYF.

This clone has just a few counts. V usage is TRBV5-1 and J usage is TRBJ2-2; 8 nucleotides align to TRBD1. The length of the CDR3 is 15 residues. J was trimmed by 4 bases and V by 3 bases; bases with no gene match: 5. Germline V gives CDR1 SGHRS, CDR2 YFSETQ. Here the CDR3 DNA reads TGCGCCAGCAGCTGGAGGACAGGGCTCACCGGGGAGCTGTTTTTT. Amino acid sequence: CASSWRTGLTGELFF. Drawing the rest from reference TRBV5-1 and TRBJ2-2, the complete variable domain is KAGVTQTPRYLIKTRGQQVTLSCSPISGHRSVSWYQQTPGQGLQFLFEYFSETQRNKGNFPGRFSGRQFSNSRSEMNVSTLELGDSALYLCASSWRTGLTGELFFGEGSRLTVL.

The rearrangement joins TRBV6-1 to TRBJ2-3, with 9 nucleotides matching TRBD1. Trimming removed 7 bases from V and 7 bases from J; junction bases left unmatched: 6. Germline CDR1 and CDR2: MNHNS and SASEGT. This CDR3 has 13 residues. The DNA for the CDR3 is TGTGCCAGCACTAGACAGGGGGGGAATACGCAGTATTTT. Translation: CASTRQGGNTQYF.